Each of the 18 T cell receptor beta chains below was sequenced from the same sample in a study of cytomegalovirus exposure and HLA in healthy donors. PCR amplification relied on 60 Vbeta primers (plus 13 Jbeta primers). Measured with immunoSEQ multiplex PCR; TCRdb has only the in-frame clones, and not every one. Among around 130,000 clones, 75% were seen once, and the ten largest hold roughly 3%. Sequencing used PBMCs. These receptors were obtained from a woman between 40 and 50 years old in good health and CMV-seropositive.

The chain combines TRBV6-5 with TRBJ2-1; 8 nucleotides match TRBD2. J gave up 5 bases and V 2 bases, and 5 bases lay outside the gene matches. CDR3 length equals 15 residues. The germline V gene has CDR1 MNHEY and CDR2 SVGAGI. This chain's CDR3 is CASSYGTAGDNEQFF. The CDR3 DNA follows: TGTGCCAGCAGTTACGGAACAGCGGGAGACAATGAGCAGTTCTTC.

As to this clone: One junction end does not reproduce the germline sequence, and a read error may be involved. The chain uses TRBV9 and TRBJ1-1, with 8 bases aligning to TRBD1. In germline, CDR1 is SGDLS, CDR2 YYNGEE. The CDR3 is made up of 15 amino acids. The CDR3 nucleotides are TGTGCCAGCAGCGCATCAGGGGGCGGGTCCCCTCTTCTTCGCTTT. Its translation: CASSASGGGSPLLRF.

The chain uses TRBV6-1 and TRBJ1-1; 8 nucleotides line up with TRBD1. The CDR3 is made up of 14 amino acids. CDR1 and CDR2 from the germline V gene are MNHNS and SASEGT. V was pared by 1 base and J by 3 bases, with 1 base of the junction left unmatched. CDR3 residues: CASSEDRGDTEAFF. In nucleotides, the CDR3 is TGTGCCAGCAGTGAAGACAGGGGGGACACTGAAGCTTTCTTT.

V usage is TRBV6-4 and J usage is TRBJ2-1; 7 bases match TRBD1. The CDR3 spans 16 residues. Per the germline V gene, CDR1 is MRHNA and CDR2 is SNTAGT. With V trimmed by 6 bases and J by 3 bases, 11 bases remained unmatched. Here the CDR3 DNA reads TGTGCCAGCAGCAGAGAACCGGGACAGAACTACAATGAGCAGTTCTTC. Its protein product is CASSREPGQNYNEQFF.

V usage is TRBV28 and J usage is TRBJ2-7, with D hard to call. Between the trimmed V and J ends, which lost 4 bases and 3 bases, there was a span of 19 bases. Germline CDR1 and CDR2: MDHEN and SYDVKM. CDR3 length: 16 amino acids. CDR3 sequence (DNA): TGTGCCAGCAGTTCCGCATCGAGGATTGGAGTCTACGAGCAGTACTTC. Protein product: CASSSASRIGVYEQYF.

The chain combines TRBV28 with TRBJ1-5; 8 bases align to TRBD1. This CDR3 contains 14 residues. The trim removed 6 bases at V and 7 bases at J, leaving 8 bases unmatched. Per germline, CDR1 MDHEN and CDR2 SYDVKM. CDR3 DNA sequence: TGTGCCAGCAGATGGACAGGGTCCAGCCAGCCCCAGCATTTT. Translation: CASRWTGSSQPQHF.

This chain uses TRBV6-1 with TRBJ2-7, with 12 bases lining up with TRBD2. The CDR3 spans 16 residues. The V gene's germline CDR1 is MNHNS and CDR2 SASEGT. V was pared by 4 bases and J by 0 bases, with 4 bases of the junction left unmatched. The chain's CDR3 is CASSGTSGVRSYEQYF. The DNA for the CDR3 is TGTGCCAGCAGTGGGACTAGCGGGGTCCGCTCCTACGAGCAGTACTTC.

The gene calls are TRBV7-9 and TRBJ1-2; 7 bases line up with TRBD1. Germline loops: CDR1 SEHNR, CDR2 FQNEAQ (reference sequence). V was pared by 1 base and J by 4 bases, with 6 bases of the junction left unmatched. CDR3 length: 15 amino acids. The CDR3 nucleotides are TGTGCCAGCAGCTTAGTAGCAGGGGGAGGCTATGGCTACACCTTC. It is translated as CASSLVAGGGYGYTF.

The chain employs TRBV4-3 and TRBJ1-4, with 9 bases matching TRBD1. The CDR3 loop spans 17 amino acids. Germline V gene lookup returns CDR1 LGHNA and CDR2 YSLEER. Germline trimming cut 0 bases from V and 6 bases from J; bases unmatched to any gene: 8. CDR3 sequence reads: CASSQDRSRTGDEKLFF. The CDR3 DNA sequence: TGCGCCAGCAGCCAAGATAGATCTAGGACAGGGGATGAAAAACTGTTTTTT.

This clone turned up a few times. The rearrangement links TRBV7-2 to TRBJ2-5, with D perhaps matching TRBD2 (6 bases). The V gene lost 5 bases and the J gene lost 7 bases, with 20 bases spanning the gap. Germline V gene sequence: CDR1 SGHTA, CDR2 FQGNSA. CDR3 length: 15 amino acids. CDR3 bases: TGTGCCAGCAGCACGGACGGACCGTTGGGGGGGACCCAGTACTTC. Its protein is CASSTDGPLGGTQYF.

The chain couples TRBV19 to TRBJ1-1; tentatively, D is TRBD1 (6 bases). Per the germline V gene, CDR1 is LNHDA and CDR2 is SQIVND (reference sequence). Trimming removed 8 bases at V and 2 bases at J, with 15 bases between. CDR3 length: 14 amino acids. The CDR3 spells CASRSYRENTEAFF. In DNA, the CDR3 is TGTGCCAGTCGATCCTACAGGGAAAACACTGAAGCTTTCTTT. The complete variable domain, with remaining parts taken from reference TRBV19 and TRBJ1-1, reads DGGITQSPKYLFRKEGQNVTLSCEQNLNHDAMYWYRQDPGQGLRLIYYSQIVNDFQKGDIAEGYSVSREKKESFPLTVTSAQKNPTAFYLCASRSYRENTEAFFGQGTRLTVV.

This chain uses TRBV7-2 with TRBJ1-2; no reliable D call. Trimming took 5 bases from V and 4 from J, leaving 8 bases between them. Germline V CDR1 and CDR2: SGHTA, FQGNSA. The CDR3 consists of 12 residues. The CDR3 DNA reads as TGTGCCAGCAGCACATACACCTATGGCTACACCTTC. Translated: CASSTYTYGYTF.

This sequence joins TRBV11-2 and TRBJ2-3, with 8 bases identical to TRBD2. Germline assignment: CDR1 SGHAT and CDR2 FQNNGV. V gave up 1 base and J gave up 4 bases; unmatched junction bases: 1. CDR3 length: 14 amino acids. The CDR3 protein is CASSLAGGPDTQYF. CDR3 coding DNA: TGTGCCAGCAGCTTAGCGGGGGGGCCAGATACGCAGTATTTT. The variable domain in full, completed from reference TRBV11-2 and TRBJ2-3, reads EAGVAQSPRYKIIEKRQSVAFWCNPISGHATLYWYQQILGQGPKLLIQFQNNGVVDDSQLPKDRFSAERLKGVDSTLKIQPAKLEDSAVYLCASSLAGGPDTQYFGPGTRLTVL.

This clone was seen just once. Here the CDR3 reads CASSPWRGGPEAFF. The CDR3, as DNA: TGTGCCAGCAGCCCCTGGAGGGGTGGTCCTGAAGCTTTCTTT. This chain links TRBV5-6 with TRBJ1-1; D is possibly TRBD1 (5 bases). V gave up 4 bases and J gave up 6 bases, with 16 bases separating them. This CDR3 is built from 14 residues. Germline-derived CDR1 and CDR2 are SGHDT and YYEEEE.

This clone was picked up one time. This chain links TRBV10-3 with TRBJ2-5, with TRBD2 matching 8 bases. Germline V CDR1 and CDR2: ENHRY, SYGVKD. The V segment lost 10 bases and the J segment 3 bases; nucleotides outside the gene matches: 7. There are 13 residues in the CDR3. The CDR3 sequence: CATREDSKETQYF. The DNA for the CDR3 is TGTGCCACGCGGGAGGACAGTAAAGAGACCCAGTACTTC.

This clone was found once. The chain recombines TRBV28 with TRBJ1-6, with TRBD1 as a possible D gene (5 bases). Germline CDR1 MDHEN, CDR2 SYDVKM. The V and J ends lost 2 bases and 1 base respectively, with 12 bases between them. This CDR3 has 17 amino acids. The CDR3 nucleotides are TGTGCCAGCAGTTTAATTAACGGGGGATCCTATAATTCACCCCTCCACTTT. Its translation: CASSLINGGSYNSPLHF.

This sequence joins TRBV2 and TRBJ2-7, with D perhaps TRBD1 (6 bases). The germline V gene has CDR1 SNHLY and CDR2 FYNNEI. CDR3 length: 17 amino acids. Trimming pared 1 base from V and 0 bases from J, leaving 16 bases between. CDR3 region: CASSEGPGQPLSYEQYF. The DNA of the CDR3 is TGTGCCAGCAGTGAAGGCCCCGGACAGCCCCTCTCCTACGAGCAGTACTTC.

This clone was observed a few times. The chain uses TRBV4-3 and TRBJ2-6, with 7 bases fitting TRBD2. The CDR3 is 16 residues long. J gave up 0 bases and V 3 bases, and 2 bases lay outside the gene matches. From germline, CDR1 is LGHNA and CDR2 YSLEER. This chain's CDR3 is CASSQSSGSGANVLTF. In DNA form, the CDR3 reads TGCGCCAGCAGCCAGTCTAGCGGCTCTGGGGCCAACGTCCTGACTTTC.